This is a list of T cell receptor beta chains from one sample in a study of blood T cell repertoires in COVID-19. The repertoire was sequenced with immunoSEQ multiplex PCR; TCRdb's copy has only in-frame clones and lacks some. This sample carries around 140,000 clones, approximately 88% of them seen once, and the ten largest clones take about 10%. The sample consisted of peripheral blood. The receptors shown here come from a man aged 55 to 70 with active or convalescent COVID-19. Each CDR3 is given with its conserved first and last residue. A D gene is named only where the DNA matches it firmly. Only some rows state a clone size, as once, few, many or a class for expanded clones.

-	TRBV10-3	TRBD1	TRBJ2-5	CAISSGQGIPKTQYF	TGTGCCATCAGCTCCGGACAGGGGATCCCCAAGACCCAGTACTTC
-	TRBV19	TRBD2	TRBJ2-1	CASSIAGGGYLGSYNEQFF	TGTGCCAGTAGTATAGCTGGCGGGGGGTATTTAGGCTCCTACAATGAGCAGTTCTTC
-	TRBV28	TRBD1	TRBJ2-7	CASSPGTGVGEQYF	TGTGCCAGCAGTCCCGGGACAGGGGTAGGCGAGCAGTACTTC
-	TRBV28	TRBD1	TRBJ1-2	CASSDKQGAAGYGYTF	TGTGCCAGCAGTGATAAGCAGGGGGCGGCGGGCTATGGCTACACCTTC
-	TRBV6-6	-	TRBJ2-6	CASSPRGAVPSGANVLTF	TGTGCCAGCAGTCCACGTGGGGCAGTCCCTTCCGGGGCCAACGTCCTGACTTTC
-	TRBV6-5	-	TRBJ1-5	CASDIFNQPQHF	TGTGCCAGCGACATATTCAATCAGCCCCAGCATTTT
-	TRBV6-5	TRBD1	TRBJ1-2	CASRDRDGYTF	TGTGCCAGCAGGGACAGGGATGGCTACACCTTC
-	TRBV6-5	-	TRBJ1-1	CASSPTGKRPSEAFF	TGTGCCAGCAGTCCAACCGGGAAAAGGCCCTCTGAAGCTTTCTTT
-	TRBV24-1	-	TRBJ2-1	CATERRGPSYNEQFF	TGTGCCACCGAGCGCAGGGGTCCTTCCTACAATGAGCAGTTCTTC
once	TRBV9	-	TRBJ1-3	CASSPRGASSGNTIYF	TGTGCCAGCAGCCCAAGGGGTGCAAGCTCTGGAAACACCATATATTTT
-	TRBV28	TRBD1	TRBJ1-1	CASSLGQAKGKAFF	TGTGCCAGCAGTTTAGGACAGGCCAAGGGTAAAGCTTTCTTT
once	TRBV5-4	TRBD2	TRBJ2-1	CASSLPGTSNEQFF	TGTGCCAGCAGCTTACCCGGGACTAGCAATGAGCAGTTCTTC
-	TRBV18	-	TRBJ2-5	CASSRGQKETQYF	TGTGCCAGCTCACGAGGACAGAAAGAGACCCAGTACTTC
-	TRBV15	TRBD1	TRBJ2-5	CATSSRQGSGETQYF	TGTGCCACCAGCAGTAGACAGGGTTCGGGCGAGACCCAGTACTTC
-	TRBV5-1	TRBD1	TRBJ2-7	CASSWGTGEYEQYF	TGCGCCAGCAGCTGGGGGACAGGGGAGTACGAGCAGTACTTC
-	TRBV10-2	TRBD1	TRBJ1-2	CASSEPGQGIHGYTF	TGCGCCAGCAGTGAACCCGGACAGGGTATCCATGGCTACACCTTC
once	TRBV25-1	TRBD1	TRBJ2-2	CASSDGRTGVTGELFF	TGTGCCAGCAGTGACGGGAGGACAGGGGTCACCGGGGAGCTGTTTTTT
-	TRBV28	TRBD1	TRBJ1-4	CASSLQLGTGSNEKLFF	TGTGCCAGCAGTTTACAACTGGGGACAGGGTCTAATGAAAAACTGTTTTTT
-	TRBV7-9	-	TRBJ1-6	CAIQRGGGAAPLHF	TGTGCCATACAAAGAGGCGGAGGGGCGGCACCCCTCCACTTT
once	TRBV27	TRBD2	TRBJ2-5	CASSLHRRGGALGETQYF	TGTGCCAGCAGTTTACACCGACGGGGGGGCGCGTTAGGAGAGACCCAGTACTTC
-	TRBV14	-	TRBJ1-6	CASSHTRDSPLHF	TGTGCCAGCAGCCACACACGTGATTCACCCCTCCACTTT
-	TRBV18	-	TRBJ1-1	CASSPPGGGRAFF	TGTGCCAGCTCACCACCTGGGGGGGGGAGAGCTTTCTTT
-	TRBV16	TRBD2	TRBJ2-7	CASSPGEGAYEQYF	TGTGCCAGCAGCCCCGGGGAGGGTGCCTACGAGCAGTACTTC
few	TRBV7-8	-	TRBJ2-1	CASTRQASSYNEQFF	TGTGCCAGCACCCGACAGGCCAGCTCCTACAATGAGCAGTTCTTC
-	TRBV9	-	TRBJ2-5	CASSVGQGGRGTQYF	TGTGCCAGCAGCGTAGGGCAGGGGGGAAGGGGGACCCAGTACTTC
-	TRBV7-9	-	TRBJ1-5	CASSPGQLNQPQHF	TGTGCCAGCAGTCCAGGACAGCTCAATCAGCCCCAGCATTTT
once	TRBV3-1/TRBV3-2	-	TRBJ2-1	CASSLSNEQFF	TGTGCCAGCAGCCTGTCGAATGAGCAGTTCTTC
-	TRBV28	-	TRBJ1-6	CASTNQGYTGTPYNSPLHF	TGTGCCAGCACCAATCAGGGCTATACAGGGACACCCTATAATTCACCCCTCCACTTT
-	TRBV7-2	TRBD2	TRBJ2-7	CASSKGLATISYEQYF	TGTGCCAGCAGCAAGGGACTAGCGACGATTTCTTACGAGCAGTACTTC
-	TRBV6-5	-	TRBJ1-1	CASSSTWTSNTEAFF	TGTGCCAGCAGTTCGACTTGGACATCTAACACTGAAGCTTTCTTT
-	TRBV11-2	-	TRBJ2-1	CASSLGPREQFF	TGTGCCAGCAGCTTAGGGCCCAGGGAGCAGTTCTTC
-	TRBV6-5	-	TRBJ2-6	CASSGQPSGANVLTF	TGTGCCAGCAGCGGACAGCCCTCTGGGGCCAACGTCCTGACTTTC
-	TRBV5-1	-	TRBJ1-1	CASSLAEGVTEAFF	TGCGCCAGCAGCTTGGCCGAGGGGGTCACTGAAGCTTTCTTT
few	TRBV7-6	TRBD2	TRBJ2-1	CASSLSGTRKYNEQFF	TGTGCCAGCAGCTTATCCGGGACTAGAAAATACAATGAGCAGTTCTTC
-	TRBV27	TRBD1	TRBJ1-4	CASSPQDRVIREKLFF	TGTGCCAGCAGTCCGCAGGACAGGGTGATTCGGGAAAAACTGTTTTTT